This T cell receptor (beta chain) was recorded in a study of T cell responses to AZD1222 COVID-19 vaccine (dated by TCRdb to the early 2020s). About the full investigation: Because spike-specific TCR depth and breadth did not differ between the two schedules, AZD1222 recipients who got a second dose at roughly 4 weeks were pooled with those who got a second dose at roughly 12 weeks. Enrollment into the trials was organized by age into subgroups of 18-55, 56-69 and 70-plus years, and those subgroups contained approximately 150, 30 and 60 TCR-sequenced participants, respectively. TCR sequencing covered roughly 230 trial participants: approximately 200 given two doses of AZD1222 and 26 given two doses of MenACWY control vaccine.

About this clone itself: What this receptor recognizes is not known. The record has no base qualities; no much larger clone is one base away.

The CDR3 regions of human TCRbeta chains were analyzed by immunosequencing. The original methods were these. TCRs in the repertoires were compared against a reference library of SARS-CoV-2-specific TCRs that had been generated with the MIRA antigen-specificity platform. Breadth meant the fraction of unique TCRs that were SARS-CoV-2-associated, whereas depth meant the fraction of total T cells that were SARS-CoV-2-associated. Using the MIRA data, every spike-specific TCR was mapped to the spike region that the TCR reacted to and assigned to either a CD4 or a CD8 class. Log10-transformed breadth and depth values were compared by one-way ANOVA with Sidak's multiple comparisons tests. TCRdb limited this immuneACCESS table to in-frame rearrangements with V and J called. A share of clones is missing; checked studies link under half to unresolved V genes, and the rest is unexplained. The D gene and trimming were derived from the DNA, and the V and J assignments and clone size from that table. In all, the sample holds 100,000 to 150,000 clones, and 75% to 95% of those were seen once. Over 2.5% of the sample rests with the top ten.

From the cysteine up to the phenylalanine, the CDR3 has a length of 17 residues. Kept here is only the CDR3 DNA, which spans 51 bases and is read in frame from base 1. Relative to germline, V is missing 0 bases and J is missing 3 bases, with 3 bases of the junction outside any gene match. CDR1 and CDR2, looked up from the germline V gene, are SGDLS and YYNGEE. Points the paper makes about the study in general: In the small 56-69-year group, the increase in depth fell short of significance, most likely because of low power. Because no day 14 peak-response samples were available, repertoires were characterized only after the peak T cell response. Conclusions about previously exposed vaccinees are limited because only a handful of AZD1222 recipients were SARS-CoV-2 seropositive at baseline. Participants were mostly white British, with more females than males. The authors suggested clonal diversity may have been underestimated. Epitopes outside the regions mutated in the B.1.351 and B.1.1.7 variants were reportedly recognized by nearly half of the unique spike-specific TCRs. Spike-specific TCR breadth and depth rose significantly after two AZD1222 doses compared with day 0 and with MenACWY recipients. The whole spike protein was spanned by vaccine-associated CD4 TCRs, and dominant responses were seen in regions 160-218 and 743-854.

The meaning of the sample's time point label: baseline before first vaccination. Vaccinee samples were obtained from the UK trials COV001 and COV002, which included a single-blind randomized controlled phase 2/3 trial of AZD1222 (ChAdOx1 nCoV-19) in healthy adults. For TCRbeta chain sequencing, PBMC samples were collected from trial participants at day 0 and at day 28 after the second dose. The sequence links TRBV9 to TRBJ2-3, and TRBD2 matches 14 of the central bases. This TCR derives from an adult in good health. The specimen was peripheral blood, collected on day 0 of AZD1222 vaccination. The CDR3 is CASSVGGTSGSTDTQYF. Read as DNA, the sequence is TGTGCCAGCAGCGTAGGGGGGACTAGCGGGAGTACAGATACGCAGTATTTT. The CDR3, completed at both ends by the reference TRBV9 and TRBJ2-3 genes, gives the full variable domain DSGVTQTPKHLITATGQRVTLRCSPRSGDLSVYWYQQSLDQGLQFLIQYYNGEERAKGNILERFSAQQFPDLHSELNLSSLELGDSALYFCASSVGGTSGSTDTQYFGPGTRLTVL.